Below, 20 T cell receptor beta chains from the same sample are listed, as sequenced in a study of T cell repertoires in cytomegalovirus infection. No antigens are known for them. TCRdb itself ran the reads through MiXCR, one entry per CDR3 protein. The profile covers approximately 81,000 distinct CDR3 sequences, with more than 20% appearing a single time and 50% taken by the ten largest. The source material was CD8+ T cells from cultured PBMCs, sampled from culture after CMV antigen stimulation. These receptors were collected from a human donor in good health (CMV status not recorded). Some clones in this sample may be carry-over from other donors' samples.

This clonotype was found a few times. The gene calls are TRBV27 and TRBJ2-7, with D unclear. Trimming took 5 bases from V and 6 from J, leaving 11 bases between them. The germline gives CDR1 MNHEY, CDR2 SMNVEV (reference sequence). The CDR3 runs 12 residues. The CDR3 DNA sequence: TGTGCCAGCAGTCGACCCGGGTCCGAGCAGTACTTC. Protein product: CASSRPGSEQYF.

The chain carries TRBV20-1 and TRBJ1-3; D is ambiguous. Germline lookup yields CDR1 DFQATT and CDR2 SNEGSKA (reference sequence). Trimming cost V 5 bases and J 0 bases, with 11 bases left between them. This CDR3 is built from 14 residues. CDR3 residues: CSALIGISGNTIYF. The CDR3 bases are TGCAGTGCTCTCATCGGTATCTCTGGAAACACCATATATTTT.

There are a few counts of this clonotype. This chain links TRBV12-3 or TRBV12-4 with TRBJ2-1; D remains unclear. V lost 7 bases, J lost 2 bases, and 12 bases lay in between. The length of the CDR3 is 14 residues. In nucleotides, the CDR3 is TGTGCCAGCAAGATGCAGATAGCCTACAATGAGCAGTTCTTC. This translates into CASKMQIAYNEQFF.

This clonotype showed up many times. The chain combines TRBV6-1 with TRBJ1-4; TRBD1 might be the D (5 bases). The length of the CDR3 is 15 residues. CDR1 and CDR2 (germline): MNHNS, SASEGT. V lost 6 bases and J lost 1, with 12 bases in between. In nucleotides, the CDR3 is TGTGCCAGCAGGGCCGGGGGTATAACTAATGAAAAACTGTTTTTT. Translated, it gives CASRAGGITNEKLFF.

This clonotype has only a few counts. The CDR3 DNA is TGCGCCAGCAGCCAAGATAGGGTCGGCAGTGTAACAGATACGCAGTATTTT. This sequence encodes CASSQDRVGSVTDTQYF. V usage is TRBV4-1 and J usage is TRBJ2-3; D remains unclear. Trimming removed 0 bases from V and 3 bases from J, with 16 bases in between. The CDR3 is made up of 17 amino acids. Germline assignment: CDR1 MGHRA and CDR2 YSYEKL.

This clonotype was observed many times. The V and J genes are TRBV11-1 and TRBJ2-2, with D maybe TRBD1 (6 bases). The V gene lost 0 bases and the J gene lost 1 base, with 6 bases spanning the gap. CDR3 length: 15 amino acids. CDR1 SGHAT and CDR2 FQDESV come from the germline V gene (reference sequence). The CDR3 DNA reads TGTGCCAGCAGCTTAGCGGACAGGAACACCGGGGAGCTGTTTTTT. Translation: CASSLADRNTGELFF.

V gene TRBV29-1 combines with J gene TRBJ2-2; D unresolved. Germline V lookup: CDR1 SQVTM, CDR2 ANQGSEA. The CDR3 contains 12 residues. The V gene lost 5 bases and the J gene lost 3 bases, with 7 bases spanning the gap. CDR3 in amino acids: CSVWTDTGELFF. For the CDR3, the DNA is TGCAGCGTTTGGACGGACACCGGGGAGCTGTTTTTT.

This clonotype was counted a few times. The rearrangement joins TRBV12-3 or TRBV12-4 to TRBJ2-3, with D possibly TRBD1 on 5 matching bases. The V end was cut by 4 bases, the J end by 4 bases, with 15 bases between. The CDR3 loop spans 15 amino acids. The CDR3 loop reads CASSSAGAGPDTQYF. CDR3 in DNA: TGTGCCAGCAGTTCCGCAGGCGCAGGGCCAGATACGCAGTATTTT.

The chain combines TRBV7-4 with TRBJ2-1; either TRBD1 or TRBD2 may supply D (5 bases each). The CDR3 is made up of 12 amino acids. Germline lookup yields CDR1 SGHVT and CDR2 SQSDAQ. The V end lost 8 bases, the J end lost 10 bases, and 15 bases lay between the germline ends. For the CDR3, the DNA is TGTGCCAGCTTGGGACCCCTGGGCGAGCAGTTCTTC. It translates to CASLGPLGEQFF.

This clonotype was recorded a few times. The rearrangement joins TRBV19 to TRBJ2-2; 9 bases are a match to TRBD2. J gave up 2 bases and V 1 base, and 23 bases lay outside the gene matches. CDR1 and CDR2 from the germline V gene are LNHDA and SQIVND (reference sequence). CDR3 size: 23 residues. In DNA, the CDR3 is TGTGCCAGTAGTATAGGGGGGGAGTTAAGTAGCGGGAGTACCTTAGGCAACACCGGGGAGCTGTTTTTT. Encoded protein: CASSIGGELSSGSTLGNTGELFF.

The chain uses TRBV12-3 or TRBV12-4 and TRBJ1-2; TRBD1 matches at 7 bases. The CDR3 length is 15 residues. After removal of 3 bases from V and 8 bases from J, the junction contained 12 bases not matched to a gene. This CDR3 is CASSFRGRALKGYTF. In DNA, the CDR3 is TGTGCCAGCAGTTTTAGGGGGCGGGCGTTGAAAGGCTACACCTTC.

The gene calls are TRBV12-5 and TRBJ2-1; D possibly corresponds to TRBD2 (6 bases). The CDR3 totals 12 residues. V gave up 4 bases and J gave up 7 bases, with 8 bases separating them. In germline, CDR1 is LGHNT, CDR2 FRNRAP. Written as DNA, the CDR3 is TGTGCTAGTGGTTCGGAGGGAAATGAGCAGTTCTTC. Amino acids: CASGSEGNEQFF.

The chain combines TRBV6-5 with TRBJ2-7; D uncertain. V lost 2 bases to trimming and J lost 3 bases, with 5 bases between them. The CDR3 contains 12 residues. In germline, CDR1 is MNHEY, CDR2 SVGAGI. CDR3 in DNA: TGTGCCAGCAGTTACACCGGCTACGAGCAGTACTTC. Its protein product is CASSYTGYEQYF.

This clonotype was found a few times. The chain joins TRBV5-8 to TRBJ2-6, with D maybe TRBD2 (5 bases). The CDR3 contains 17 residues. Germline assignment: CDR1 SGHTS and CDR2 YDEGEE. V was trimmed by 0 bases and J by 0 bases, leaving 10 bases between them. In DNA, the CDR3 is TGTGCCAGCAGCTTGGATACGGGAATCTCTGGGGCCAACGTCCTGACTTTC. Its translation is CASSLDTGISGANVLTF.

Only a few counts were recorded for this clonotype. V and J are TRBV11-2 and TRBJ2-5, with TRBD1 identical over 8 bases. The CDR3 is made up of 16 amino acids. Per germline, CDR1 SGHAT and CDR2 FQNNGV. The ends lost 6 bases at V and 3 bases at J; junction bases unmatched: 12. CDR3 sequence (DNA): TGTGCCAGCAGAGCAACAGGGGGGTATGGGGAAGAGACCCAGTACTTC. It codes for CASRATGGYGEETQYF.

The chain carries TRBV29-1 and TRBJ2-7; 12 nucleotides agree with TRBD2. The CDR3 totals 15 residues. Germline trimming cut 6 bases from V and 5 bases from J; bases unmatched to any gene: 11. Germline V gene data show CDR1 as SQVTM and CDR2 as ANQGSEA. The DNA for the CDR3 is TGCAGCGTAGCACTAGCGGGAGGTCCTATCGACGAGCAGTACTTC. This sequence encodes CSVALAGGPIDEQYF.

This rearrangement joins TRBV27 to TRBJ2-1; possibly TRBD2 for D (6 bases). This CDR3 contains 15 residues. Germline V gene sequence: CDR1 MNHEY, CDR2 SMNVEV (reference sequence). Trimming left V 4 bases short and J 2 bases short, with 12 bases between. CDR3 DNA: TGTGCCAGCAGTTCCGGGGGAAGAGCCTACAATGAGCAGTTCTTC. Protein sequence: CASSSGGRAYNEQFF.

A few counts support this clonotype. J is TRBJ2-5 and V is TRBV7-9, with D tentatively TRBD2 (5 bases). CDR3 length: 15 amino acids. Germline loops: CDR1 SEHNR, CDR2 FQNEAQ (reference sequence). Trimming cost V 2 bases and J 1 base, with 11 bases left between them. In DNA form, the CDR3 reads TGTGCCAGCAGCTTACCGGGGTCCAGCCAAGAGACCCAGTACTTC. Its translation: CASSLPGSSQETQYF.

V is TRBV27 and J is TRBJ1-5; D perhaps matches TRBD1 (5 bases). The CDR3 is made up of 16 amino acids. The germline CDR1 and CDR2 sequences are MNHEY and SMNVEV (reference sequence). The germline V and J ends were trimmed by 8 bases and 0 bases, with 17 bases remaining between them. The CDR3 DNA reads TGTGCCAGCGGATACCGGGACGGCGATAGCAATCAGCCCCAGCATTTT. Its translation: CASGYRDGDSNQPQHF.

Only a few counts were recorded for this clonotype. The rearrangement links TRBV20-1 to TRBJ2-7, with 7 bases fitting TRBD1. This CDR3 region has 15 residues. Losses at the gene ends were 6 bases for V and 2 bases for J; bases not matched to a gene: 13. Germline V lookup: CDR1 DFQATT, CDR2 SNEGSKA (reference sequence). CDR3 DNA sequence: TGCAGTGCCATTCCAGGGGGAGACCCTGCCTACGAGCAGTACTTC. It codes for CSAIPGGDPAYEQYF.